The clone carrying this TCR beta chain was seen ten or more times. Its antigen is not identified. Through a sample-barcoded 5' primer and a J-beta primer mix, a second PCR was run for 7 to 11 cycles. Each cDNA was tagged by a template-switch adaptor containing 12 random nucleotides. TCRdb fed the 5' RACE reads into MiXCR, producing one record per CDR3 protein. The sample has about 730,000 distinct CDR3 sequences, about 40% seen once. The germline V and J ends were trimmed by 0 bases and 4 bases, with 16 bases remaining between them. This CDR3 spans 16 amino acids. Germline CDR1 reads LGHNA; CDR2 reads YSLEER. This sample was taken from a study of blood T cells in healthy people across ages. The study, taken as a whole, reports: Estimated diversity, derived from one million T cells, was regarded as an underestimate.

Those donating, healthy Caucasian individuals from Russia, were aged roughly 6 to 90. Donors each provided ten milliliters of peripheral blood. The chain carries TRBV4-3 and TRBJ2-7, with D unclear. Sequencing was performed on blood. The receptor comes from a woman aged 60 to 75 in good health. CDR3 DNA: TGCGCCAGCAGCCAAGATGATTCGGCTAGAATTTACGAGCAGTACTTC. Translating gives CASSQDDSARIYEQYF.